This TCR beta chain was recovered during a study of post-analysis software for immune sequencing data. The CDR3 is 13 amino acids. Germline lookup yields CDR1 MNHEY and CDR2 SVGAGI. Trimming removed 2 bases from V and 5 bases from J, with 10 bases in between. This clonotype was counted between two and nine times. Its antigen is not known. Presence of unique molecular identifiers characterized the TCR beta cDNA libraries. TCRdb reprocessed the PCR reads with MiXCR, giving one entry per CDR3 protein. The table lists about 560,000 distinct CDR3 sequences, roughly 46% of them singletons, with approximately 1.7% in the top ten. Study conclusions and caveats: With TRBV5-6, TRBV5-1 and TRBV20-1 included, about 5 TRBV segments were more frequent in patients than in controls. People with multiple sclerosis had a significantly lower normalized Chao1 diversity than controls did.

V and J are TRBV6-5 and TRBJ2-7, with D uncertain. Sequencing used blood. The receptor was derived from a girl aged 5-17 years with multiple sclerosis. Here the CDR3 reads CASSYLGQNEQYF. The CDR3, as DNA: TGTGCCAGCAGTTACCTCGGCCAAAACGAGCAGTACTTC.